These 12 T cell receptor beta chains share one sample of origin, sequenced in a study of T cells in Graves' hyperthyroidism and ophthalmopathy (dated by TCRdb to about 2019). Library generation was performed with multiplex PCR. The instrument given in TCRdb is Illumina HiSeq 2000. The TCR beta CDR3 regions were amplified from the RNA transcripts. A first-round RT-PCR of the TCR CDR3 used the HTBI primer set with the Qiagen OneStep RT-PCR kit. In-frame beta chains were kept once TCRdb had trimmed the public reads at Q25 with fastp and called clones with MiXCR. Duplicate CDR3 protein sequences are folded into a single record with the most common DNA and genes. Present in this sample are around 500,000 distinct CDR3 sequences, more than 15% of which were seen just once. Approximately 30% of the sample is held by the ten biggest clonotypes. Input material: blood. All receptors come from a woman aged 25 to 39 with Graves' ophthalmopathy.

Ten or more counts support this clonotype. The chain is built from TRBV7-9 and TRBJ2-1, with D possibly being TRBD1 (6 bases). Deletions cut 5 bases from V and 2 bases from J, with 19 bases between. Germline V gene data show CDR1 as SEHNR and CDR2 as FQNEAQ (reference sequence). This CDR3 spans 17 amino acids. CDR3 sequence (DNA): TGTGCCAGCAGCCCCCCCCCCCGGGACACAACCTACAATGAGCAGTTCTTC. Protein sequence: CASSPPPRDTTYNEQFF.

At least ten counts were recorded for this clonotype. The genes are TRBV6-2 or TRBV6-3 and TRBJ2-7; tentative D call: TRBD1 (6 bases). The ends were cut back, 7 bases at V and 2 bases at J, with 21 bases in the middle. The CDR3 runs to 16 residues. Germline assignment: CDR1 MNHEY and CDR2 SVGEGT. The CDR3 sequence is CASIPRGPQGTYEQYF. The CDR3, as DNA: TGTGCCAGCATCCCTAGGGGCCCCCAGGGGACCTACGAGCAGTACTTC.

This clonotype has a count of ten or more. The chain links TRBV20-1 to TRBJ1-2, with 9 nucleotides matching TRBD1. After removal of 5 bases from V and 8 bases from J, the junction contained 6 bases not matched to a gene. This CDR3 is built from 12 residues. Germline V gene lookup returns CDR1 DFQATT and CDR2 SNEGSKA (reference sequence). The CDR3: CSASTGGYGYTF. The CDR3 DNA is TGCAGTGCTTCGACAGGGGGATACGGCTACACCTTC.

Many counts were recorded for this clonotype. The chain has TRBV5-6 and TRBJ1-1; D gene ambiguous. The CDR3 loop spans 13 amino acids. Trimming stripped 0 bases from V and 4 bases from J, with 7 bases between. CDR1 is SGHDT and CDR2 is YYEEEE in the germline V gene. CDR3 nucleotide sequence: TGTGCCAGCAGCTTGGGCGAAGTCACTGAAGCTTTCTTT. This codes for CASSLGEVTEAFF.

This clonotype was counted between two and nine times. This sequence joins TRBV4-1 and TRBJ1-6; tentatively, D is TRBD1 (6 bases). The germline gives CDR1 MGHRA, CDR2 YSYEKL. The ends were cut back, 0 bases at V and 10 bases at J, with 13 bases in the middle. The CDR3 covers 15 residues. Here the CDR3 DNA reads TGCGCCAGCAGCCAAGAACAGGGCGGGGGATCACCCCTCCACTTT. This sequence encodes CASSQEQGGGSPLHF.

J is TRBJ1-2 and V is TRBV19; D unresolved. Germline CDR1 is LNHDA and CDR2 is SQIVND (reference sequence). CDR3 length: 13 residues. The ends were cut back, 3 bases at V and 8 bases at J, with 13 bases in the middle. CDR3 residues: CASSITAMGGYTF. The CDR3, as DNA: TGTGCCAGTAGTATTACGGCAATGGGGGGCTACACCTTC.

This clonotype occurred many times. The CDR3 DNA follows: TGTGCCAGCTCACCGTTGGGACTAGCGGACCAAGAGACCCAGTACTTC. Translated, it gives CASSPLGLADQETQYF. The chain has TRBV18 and TRBJ2-5; 11 bases map to TRBD2. This CDR3 spans 16 amino acids. With 3 bases clipped from V and 0 bases from J, the junction kept 3 bases outside the gene matches. Germline V CDR1 and CDR2: KGHSH, LQKENI.

This clonotype was observed a handful of times. This rearrangement joins TRBV20-1 to TRBJ2-2; D perhaps matches TRBD2 (7 bases). The V and J ends lost 1 base and 7 bases respectively, with 13 bases between them. The CDR3 totals 14 residues. Per the germline V gene, CDR1 is DFQATT and CDR2 is SNEGSKA (reference sequence). The CDR3 sequence is CSARGGGHIGELFF. CDR3 bases: TGCAGTGCTAGAGGGGGGGGGCATATCGGGGAGCTGTTTTTT.

In its sample, this clonotype was seen many times. The genes are TRBV7-8 and TRBJ2-7; 9 bases align to TRBD2. Germline V gene data show CDR1 as SGHVS and CDR2 as FQNEAQ. The CDR3 covers 17 residues. J gave up 9 bases and V 7 bases, and 22 bases lay outside the gene matches. The chain's CDR3 is CASTLFDLAGALSVQYF. As DNA, the CDR3 is TGTGCCAGCACCCTCTTCGACTTAGCGGGAGCTTTGTCGGTGCAGTACTTC.

A few counts support this clonotype. This may come from a read error, since a much larger clone is one base off. This rearrangement joins TRBV20-1 to TRBJ2-7; the D gene is possibly TRBD1 (5 bases). The CDR3 loop spans 15 amino acids. The germline gives CDR1 DFQATT, CDR2 SNEGSKA (reference sequence). The CDR3 nucleotides are TGCGGTGCTAGAGTATTGGACAAGGTAGGCTACGAGCAGTACTTC. This sequence encodes CGARVLDKVGYEQYF.

Remarks on this clonotype: One base away lies a much larger clone, so this may be a sequencing read error. This CDR3 reads CASSFAGPTYEQYF. As DNA, the CDR3 is TGTGCCAGCAGTTTCGCAGGACCCACCTACGAGCAGTACTTC. V gene TRBV28 combines with J gene TRBJ2-7; D is ambiguous. The length of the CDR3 is 14 residues. The V gene's germline CDR1 is MDHEN and CDR2 SYDVKM. V lost 3 bases, J lost 2 bases, and 11 bases lay in between.

The gene calls are TRBV30 and TRBJ2-7, with a possible D match to TRBD1 (6 bases). The ends were cut back, 3 bases at V and 0 bases at J, with 12 bases in the middle. Germline-derived CDR1 and CDR2 are GTSNPN and SVGIG (reference sequence). The CDR3 has 14 residues. The CDR3 DNA sequence: TGTGCCTGGAGGGCTGGGGGCGGCTCCTACGAGCAGTACTTC. Translated, it gives CAWRAGGGSYEQYF.